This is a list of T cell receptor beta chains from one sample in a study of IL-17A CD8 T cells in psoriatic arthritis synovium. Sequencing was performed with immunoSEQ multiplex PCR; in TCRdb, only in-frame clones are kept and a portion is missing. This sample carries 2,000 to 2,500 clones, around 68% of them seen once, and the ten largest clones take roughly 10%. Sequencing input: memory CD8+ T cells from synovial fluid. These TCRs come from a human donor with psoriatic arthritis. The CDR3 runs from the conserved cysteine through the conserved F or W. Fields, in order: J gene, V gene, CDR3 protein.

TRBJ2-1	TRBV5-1	CASRDSGVNNEQFF
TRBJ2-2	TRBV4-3	CASSQDPTTGELFF
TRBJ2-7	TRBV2	CASLGRASLYEQYF
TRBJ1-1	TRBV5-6	CASSPGSGTTEAFF
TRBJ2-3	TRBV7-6	CASSAGTGTDTQYF
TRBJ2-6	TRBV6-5	CASSYSGGANVLTF
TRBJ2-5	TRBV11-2	CASSLGAVAGGPQETQYF
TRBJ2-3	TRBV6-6	CASSIAGESDTQYF
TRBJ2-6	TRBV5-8	CASPSGHSTQSRANVLTF
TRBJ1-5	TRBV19	CASKPTGANQPQHF
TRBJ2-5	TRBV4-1	CASSQGWDREETQYF
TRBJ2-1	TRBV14	CASSPTRKYNEQFF
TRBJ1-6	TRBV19	CASSSPAPGRGSPLHF
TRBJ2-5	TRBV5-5	CASSLGGQHWETQYF
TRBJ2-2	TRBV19	CASRTSYYGQNTGELFF
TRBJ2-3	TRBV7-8	CASSLNPGTMLSDTQYF
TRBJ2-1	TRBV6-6	CASSYKGGNEQFF
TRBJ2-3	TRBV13	CASSSKSLASDTQYF
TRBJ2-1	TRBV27	CASSTDPFIHNEQFF
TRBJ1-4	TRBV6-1	CASNLGGINEKLFF